This T cell receptor (beta chain) was identified in a study of T cell repertoires in cytomegalovirus infection. Overall study: Public TCR beta signatures provided an indication of both CMV infection and a matching HLA type. Study conclusions and caveats: It was HLA-C-restricted CMV-specific TCR beta clonotypes that dominated the response ex vivo.

A word on this clonotype: Its antigen remains unidentified.

One entry per CDR3 protein results from TCRdb running MiXCR on the reads. The data show nearly 550,000 distinct CDR3 sequences, 15% to 20% seen once. This TCR was recovered from a human donor in good health (CMV status not recorded). Some clones in this sample may be carry-over from other donors' samples. The material sequenced was CD8+ T cells from PBMCs.

CDR3 sequence reads: CASSQESDLNTGELFF. The DNA for the CDR3 is TGTGCCAGCAGCCAAGAATCAGACTTAAACACCGGGGAGCTGTTTTTT. The V and J genes are TRBV4-2 and TRBJ2-2; D unclear. CDR1 is LGHNA, CDR2 YNFKEQ, per germline. CDR3 length: 16 residues. V was cut by 0 bases and J by 2 bases, with 10 bases left in between.